This T cell receptor beta chain was retrieved from a study of regulatory T cells in long-lasting Graves disease. Described time point: newly diagnosed GD, antithyroid drugs for less than 3 months. PBMC RNA served as the TCR library source. This clonotype was seen a few times. Antigen specificity is unknown. This CDR3 region has 15 residues. Between the trimmed V and J ends, which lost 0 bases and 8 bases, there was a span of 16 bases. Per the germline V gene, CDR1 is SGHRS and CDR2 is YFSETQ. HTBI primers from iRepertoire and Arm-PCR of CDR3 regions yielded the TCR beta libraries. MiXCR, run by TCRdb on the multiplex PCR reads, gives a single entry per CDR3 protein. In the table there are approximately 470,000 distinct CDR3 sequences, about a sixth of which are singletons. Findings and limits, study-wide: Persistent cases of Graves' showed reduced TCR diversity relative to newly diagnosed patients.

This same sample was also taken into another study, of T cells in Graves' hyperthyroidism and ophthalmopathy. This second study notes: Clinical symptoms, serum thyroxine, TRAb, thyroid ultrasound and orbital computed tomography established diagnosis.

This chain joins TRBV5-1 and TRBJ2-3; possibly TRBD1 for D (5 bases). This receptor was taken from a man aged 40-49 years with Graves disease. Here the sequenced sample was peripheral blood mononuclear cells (PBMCs), taken at new diagnosis, from a patient treated with antithyroid drugs. In nucleotides, the CDR3 is TGCGCCAGCAGCTTGGTTGACGGACACACGGGTACGCAGTATTTT. It encodes CASSLVDGHTGTQYF.